This T cell receptor beta chain was recorded in a study of early T cells in non-severe SARS-CoV-2 infection. In the study overall: Bulk RNA taken from unsorted whole blood was sequenced, leaving chains unpaired.

CDR1 is SGHRS, CDR2 YFSETQ, per germline. Trimming removed 4 bases at V and 11 bases at J, with 15 bases between. This CDR3 has 12 residues. Unique molecular identifiers were attached to individual cDNA molecules. TCRdb redid the calling of the 5' RACE reads with MiXCR, one entry per CDR3 protein. Of tens of thousands of distinct CDR3 sequences listed, about 10% are singletons. This clonotype has a handful of counts. The antigen is unknown. Broader study findings: Private and CD4 specificities were missed by VDJdb matching, which favored anti-spike CD8 responses.

This sequence was found in an adult who was a healthcare worker with PCR-confirmed SARS-CoV-2 infection or an uninfected control (not recorded which). V and J are TRBV5-1 and TRBJ1-1; D is unresolved. This specimen consisted of whole blood, obtained at baseline. In DNA, the CDR3 is TGCGCCAGCAGCATTCCTGGTGGCCGGGCTTTCTTT. It yields the protein CASSIPGGRAFF.